The 15 T cell receptor beta chains presented below share a single source sample, sequenced in a study of regulatory T cells in long-lasting Graves disease. Arm-PCR with iRepertoire HTBI primers amplified the CDR3 regions for these TCR beta libraries. TCRdb itself ran the multiplex PCR reads through MiXCR, one entry per CDR3 protein. The sample consists of a few hundred thousand distinct CDR3 sequences, 20% to 25% of them appearing once. Time point defined: persistent/refractory GD, antithyroid drugs over 5 years with positive TRAb. There was RNA extracted from PBMCs, and the TCR library was made from it. The sequenced sample was peripheral blood mononuclear cells (PBMCs), obtained when the disease was refractory, from a patient treated with antithyroid drugs. These receptors all stem from a female donor with Graves disease.

This clonotype was counted ten times or more. The rearrangement links TRBV4-1 to TRBJ1-4; TRBD1 agrees at 7 bases. This CDR3 comprises 13 residues. Unmatched junction bases numbered 0, after V lost 1 base and J lost 7 bases. Germline values: CDR1 MGHRA, CDR2 YSYEKL. The CDR3 DNA is TGCGCCAGCAGCCAAGCAGGGGGTGAAAAACTGTTTTTT. Residues: CASSQAGGEKLFF.

There are a few counts of this clonotype. The chain uses TRBV28 and TRBJ2-7, with TRBD1 identical over 7 bases. V was pared by 5 bases and J by 4 bases, with 8 bases of the junction left unmatched. The CDR3 covers 14 residues. Germline V gene lookup returns CDR1 MDHEN and CDR2 SYDVKM. CDR3 DNA sequence: TGTGCCAGCAGTCAAACCGGGACAGAGTACGAGCAGTACTTC. It is translated as CASSQTGTEYEQYF.

This chain connects TRBV30 to TRBJ2-7; possibly TRBD1 or TRBD2 for D (6 bases each). In germline, CDR1 is GTSNPN, CDR2 SVGIG (reference sequence). The CDR3 covers 11 residues. The V end lost 7 bases, the J end lost 4 bases, and 11 bases lay between the germline ends. The CDR3 DNA is TGTGCCTTCAAGGGGGGTTACGAGCAGTACTTC. Its protein is CAFKGGYEQYF.

This clonotype has only a few counts. The V call is TRBV6-2 or TRBV6-3, the J call TRBJ2-2; D might be TRBD1 (6 bases). The V end was cut by 1 base, the J end by 6 bases, with 12 bases between. Germline V gene sequence: CDR1 MNHEY, CDR2 SVGEGT. The CDR3 consists of 15 residues. This CDR3 reads CASSYFQGRAGELFF. CDR3 coding DNA: TGTGCCAGCAGTTACTTTCAGGGGCGGGCCGGGGAGCTGTTTTTT.

This clonotype was seen ten or more times. J is TRBJ2-4 and V is TRBV12-3 or TRBV12-4, with 7 bases that match TRBD1. The CDR3 spans 14 residues. The V and J ends lost 9 bases and 0 bases, in that order; junction bases with no gene match: 5. CDR3 bases: TGTGCCAGTACCGGGACAGTAGCCAAAAACATTCAGTACTTC. The encoded protein is CASTGTVAKNIQYF.

This clonotype was seen ten or more times. V and J are TRBV5-1 and TRBJ1-1; D is unclear. CDR3 length: 14 amino acids. CDR1 and CDR2 (germline): SGHRS, YFSETQ. Trimming stripped 3 bases from V and 4 bases from J, with 13 bases between. CDR3 residues: CASSSLLRATEAFF. CDR3 DNA sequence: TGCGCCAGCAGCTCGTTACTTAGGGCCACTGAAGCTTTCTTT.

This clonotype showed up just a few times. The chain uses TRBV24-1 and TRBJ2-1; 7 nucleotides align to TRBD2. The V and J ends lost 9 bases and 7 bases, in that order; junction bases with no gene match: 11. Germline CDR1 is KGHDR and CDR2 is SFDVKD. This CDR3 comprises 14 residues. The CDR3: CATSGLQPGNEQFF. CDR3 DNA sequence: TGTGCCACCTCGGGACTACAACCGGGGAATGAGCAGTTCTTC.

This clonotype was found many times. The V and J genes are TRBV29-1 and TRBJ2-7, with TRBD1 matching 12 bases. Germline CDR1 SQVTM, CDR2 ANQGSEA. V was clipped by 6 bases and J by 2 bases; unmatched bases: 14. There are 17 residues in the CDR3. The CDR3 loop is CSVTSDAGQGATYEQYF. The DNA of the CDR3 is TGCAGCGTCACTTCGGACGCGGGACAGGGGGCTACCTACGAGCAGTACTTC.

In this sample, this clonotype turned up many times. This chain uses TRBV7-2 with TRBJ2-5; D remains unclear. The V gene's germline CDR1 is SGHTA and CDR2 FQGNSA. The CDR3 loop spans 14 amino acids. V shed 4 bases and J shed 0 bases, with 9 bases lying between them. The DNA for the CDR3 is TGTGCCAGCAGCTCTACAGTGTACCAAGAGACCCAGTACTTC. Protein product: CASSSTVYQETQYF.

Many counts were recorded for this clonotype. The rearrangement uses TRBV7-2 and TRBJ1-2; D may be TRBD1 (6 bases). Germline values: CDR1 SGHTA, CDR2 FQGNSA. CDR3 length: 16 residues. V lost 4 bases to trimming and J lost 2 bases, with 17 bases between them. CDR3 nucleotides: TGTGCCAGCAGCTCCCGGCCCGGGACATTCAACTATGGCTACACCTTC. It encodes CASSSRPGTFNYGYTF.

The table lists this clonotype with many counts. J is TRBJ2-7 and V is TRBV28; the D gene is possibly TRBD2 (6 bases). The CDR3 has 12 residues. V lost 7 bases and J 2 bases, leaving 9 bases between the germline ends. The germline CDR1 and CDR2 sequences are MDHEN and SYDVKM. The CDR3 here is CASNGGAYEQYF. CDR3 coding DNA: TGTGCCAGCAACGGGGGAGCCTACGAGCAGTACTTC.

V usage is TRBV14 and J usage is TRBJ2-3, with D possibly being TRBD2 (6 bases). Trimming removed 5 bases at V and 0 bases at J, with 15 bases between. Germline loops: CDR1 SGHDN, CDR2 FVKESK. CDR3 length equals 16 residues. The CDR3 bases are TGTGCCAGCAGCTCCTGTGCGGGATTTAGCACAGATACGCAGTATTTT. Its translation: CASSSCAGFSTDTQYF.

J is TRBJ2-6 and V is TRBV4-1, with TRBD1 identical over 7 bases. This CDR3 has 15 residues. Per the germline V gene, CDR1 is MGHRA and CDR2 is YSYEKL. V trimming: 4 bases; J trimming: 4 bases; junction bases outside the gene matches: 4. CDR3 DNA sequence: TGCGCCAGCAGCCCACAGGGGATCGGGGCCAACGTCCTGACTTTC. Its protein is CASSPQGIGANVLTF.

This clonotype showed up just a few times. This chain links TRBV30 with TRBJ1-2; D ambiguous. Germline-derived CDR1 and CDR2 are GTSNPN and SVGIG (reference sequence). The CDR3 contains 11 residues. V dropped 0 bases and J dropped 10 bases, with 9 bases sitting between them. The CDR3 DNA reads as TGTGCCTGGAGTGTACTTCGGTTCTACACCTTC. Encoded protein: CAWSVLRFYTF.

This clonotype was detected ten times or more. The CDR3 sequence: CASRRVLYQPQHF. The CDR3 DNA is TGTGCCAGCAGGCGGGTACTTTATCAGCCCCAGCATTTT. The chain links TRBV6-2 or TRBV6-3 to TRBJ1-5; D call uncertain. CDR1 is MNHEY, CDR2 SVGEGT, per germline. V lost 6 bases and J 5 bases, leaving 11 bases between the germline ends. There are 13 residues in the CDR3.